The 27 T cell receptor beta chains reported below all come from one sample, sequenced in a study of blood T cell repertoires in COVID-19. TCRdb's copy holds only in-frame clones and misses some; the assay was immunoSEQ multiplex PCR. Counted here are 150,000 to 200,000 clones, 79% occurring once; the ten biggest clones make up 17%. Sequencing was carried out using peripheral blood. The receptors were sampled from a man aged 60-69 years with active or convalescent COVID-19.

This chain uses TRBV9 with TRBJ2-1; 12 bases fit TRBD2. Germline V CDR1 and CDR2: SGDLS, YYNGEE. The CDR3 length is 15 residues. The J segment lost 8 bases and the V segment lost 2 bases, leaving 5 bases of the junction unmatched. The CDR3, as DNA: TGTGCCAGCAGCGTGACTAGCGGGAGATTCGATGAGCAGTTCTTC. Translation: CASSVTSGRFDEQFF.

In this sample, this clone turned up once. The chain employs TRBV18 and TRBJ2-3; a possible D gene is TRBD2 (6 bases). The germline V gene encodes CDR1 KGHSH and CDR2 LQKENI. This CDR3 has 16 residues. V lost 6 bases and J 6 bases, leaving 22 bases between the germline ends. The CDR3 loop reads CASSRLADQRGDTQYF. CDR3 coding DNA: TGTGCCAGCTCCCGGTTAGCGGACCAACGGGGGGATACGCAGTATTTT.

The chain joins TRBV28 to TRBJ2-7; TRBD2 might be the D (6 bases). The CDR3 spans 15 residues. Trimming cost V 7 bases and J 0 bases, with 16 bases left between them. Per germline, CDR1 MDHEN and CDR2 SYDVKM. CDR3 DNA sequence: TGTGCCAGCAAGGCCTCACGGGGGAGCTCCTACGAGCAGTACTTC. Protein product: CASKASRGSSYEQYF. The entire variable domain, with the rest obtained from reference TRBV28 and TRBJ2-7, is as follows: DVKVTQSSRYLVKRTGEKVFLECVQDMDHENMFWYRQDPGLGLRLIYFSYDVKMKEKGDIPEGYSVSREKKERFSLILESASTNQTSMYLCASKASRGSSYEQYFGPGTRLTVT.

This rearrangement joins TRBV28 to TRBJ2-7, with D possibly being TRBD2 (5 bases). The CDR3 length is 17 residues. Trimming cost V 5 bases and J 3 bases, with 23 bases left between them. Germline V CDR1 and CDR2: MDHEN, SYDVKM. In DNA form, the CDR3 reads TGTGCCAGCAGTGGATCCCTAGCACCGGGCAGGCTCTACGAGCAGTACTTC. It encodes CASSGSLAPGRLYEQYF.

This sequence joins TRBV6-5 and TRBJ2-2; 10 nucleotides align to TRBD2. V gave up 7 bases and J gave up 5 bases; unmatched junction bases: 7. Germline V gene lookup returns CDR1 MNHEY and CDR2 SVGAGI. There are 15 residues in the CDR3. CDR3 in DNA: TGTGCCAGCAAGATACTAGCGGGACCGACCGGGGAGCTGTTTTTT. Translated: CASKILAGPTGELFF.

The chain is built from TRBV18 and TRBJ1-2; tentatively, D is TRBD1 (5 bases). The V and J ends lost 3 bases and 4 bases respectively, with 15 bases between them. Looked up from germline, CDR1 is KGHSH and CDR2 is LQKENI. The CDR3 length is 15 residues. The CDR3: CASSPERVGAYGYTF. For the CDR3, the DNA is TGTGCCAGCTCACCGGAACGAGTAGGGGCCTATGGCTACACCTTC.

The V call is TRBV3-1 (or the pseudogene TRBV3-2), the J call TRBJ1-1; D call uncertain. Germline V CDR1 and CDR2: LGHDT, YNNKEL (reference sequence). Trimming pared 1 base from V and 1 base from J, leaving 10 bases between. The CDR3 has 15 amino acids. The CDR3 loop reads CASSQVSGSNTEAFF. DNA for the CDR3: TGTGCCAGCAGCCAAGTATCAGGATCGAACACTGAAGCTTTCTTT.

This rearrangement joins TRBV29-1 to TRBJ2-5; 7 bases map to TRBD1. The CDR3 is 13 amino acids. V shed 6 bases and J 3 bases; nucleotides not matched to a gene: 7. Germline loops: CDR1 SQVTM, CDR2 ANQGSEA. The CDR3 region has the DNA TGCAGCGTGGGACAGCCTCCAAAAGAGACCCAGTACTTC. Translating it yields CSVGQPPKETQYF.

This chain connects TRBV15 to TRBJ2-7, with 9 bases that match TRBD2. From germline, CDR1 is LNHNV and CDR2 YYDKDF (reference sequence). The CDR3 totals 16 residues. The V segment lost 4 bases and the J segment 5 bases; nucleotides outside the gene matches: 12. The CDR3 nucleotides are TGTGCCACCAGCAAAAGACTAGCGGCCAGCGTCGACGAGCAGTACTTC. Encoded protein: CATSKRLAASVDEQYF.

About this clone itself: Its ends do not fully match the called genes, so a read error is possible. The CDR3 region is CASRGPGGERGYTIYF. CDR3 nucleotide sequence: TGTGCCAGCAGGGGACCGGGGGGAGAACGTGGATACACCATATATTTT. This chain connects TRBV2 to TRBJ1-3, with a tentative D call TRBD1 (5 bases). The CDR3 runs to 16 residues. Germline V CDR1 and CDR2: SNHLY, FYNNEI. The variable domain in full, completed from reference TRBV2 and TRBJ1-3, reads EPEVTQTPSHQVTQMGQEVILRCVPISNHLYFYWYRQILGQKVEFLVSFYNNEISEKSEIFDDQFSVERPDGSNFTLKIRSTKLEDSAMYFCASRGPGGERGYTIYFGEGSWLTVV.

This chain uses TRBV15 with TRBJ2-7, with TRBD2 identical over 10 bases. The V and J ends lost 0 bases and 4 bases, in that order; junction bases with no gene match: 6. Per the germline V gene, CDR1 is LNHNV and CDR2 is YYDKDF (reference sequence). There are 16 residues in the CDR3. CDR3 in amino acids: CATSRDRTSGLYEQYF. The CDR3 region has the DNA TGTGCCACCAGCAGAGATCGGACTAGCGGATTATACGAGCAGTACTTC.

V is TRBV7-3 and J is TRBJ2-1, with 11 bases that match TRBD2. The CDR3 extends over 14 amino acids. J gave up 5 bases and V 3 bases, and 0 bases lay outside the gene matches. The V gene's germline CDR1 is SGHTA and CDR2 FQGTGA. In DNA, the CDR3 is TGTGCCAGCAGCTTGGGACTAGCGGACAATGAGCAGTTCTTC. It specifies CASSLGLADNEQFF.

This sequence joins TRBV3-1 (or the pseudogene TRBV3-2) and TRBJ2-3; D might be TRBD2 (5 bases). The germline V gene has CDR1 LGHDT and CDR2 YNNKEL (reference sequence). The V and J ends lost 4 bases and 3 bases respectively, with 17 bases between them. The CDR3 is 16 amino acids. Written as DNA, the CDR3 is TGTGCCAGCAGCCCTTGGACGGGATTGGGTACAGATACGCAGTATTTT. It specifies CASSPWTGLGTDTQYF.

The gene calls are TRBV6-1 and TRBJ1-4; TRBD1 matches at 7 bases. Germline CDR1 and CDR2: MNHNS and SASEGT. Trimming at V came to 5 bases and at J to 9 bases, leaving 9 bases not matched to a gene. The CDR3 consists of 14 residues. This chain's CDR3 is CASSPPGQSKKLFF. In nucleotides, the CDR3 is TGTGCCAGCAGTCCTCCGGGACAGAGCAAAAAACTGTTTTTT.

The J gene is TRBJ2-7, the V gene TRBV9, with 8 bases identical to TRBD2. The CDR3 loop spans 14 amino acids. The V gene end was trimmed by 4 bases and the J gene end by 3 bases; junction bases not matched to a gene: 6. Germline CDR1 reads SGDLS; CDR2 reads YYNGEE. The DNA of the CDR3 is TGTGCCAGCAGCCCTACTAGCGGAGGCTACGAGCAGTACTTC. It codes for CASSPTSGGYEQYF. Complete variable domain (other parts from reference TRBV9 and TRBJ2-7): DSGVTQTPKHLITATGQRVTLRCSPRSGDLSVYWYQQSLDQGLQFLIQYYNGEERAKGNILERFSAQQFPDLHSELNLSSLELGDSALYFCASSPTSGGYEQYFGPGTRLTVT.

The V and J genes are TRBV5-4 and TRBJ2-7; possibly TRBD1 for D (6 bases). The CDR3 is 14 amino acids. The germline V gene encodes CDR1 SGHNT and CDR2 YYREEE (reference sequence). Trimming shortened V by 4 bases and J by 6 bases, and 17 bases separated the two germline ends. CDR3 in amino acids: CASSRQVTRGEQYF. In DNA form, the CDR3 reads TGTGCCAGCAGCCGTCAAGTGACCAGGGGCGAGCAGTACTTC.

This sequence joins TRBV27 and TRBJ2-7; D unresolved. V shed 5 bases and J shed 6 bases, with 14 bases lying between them. The CDR3 covers 13 residues. Germline V gives CDR1 MNHEY, CDR2 SMNVEV (reference sequence). In DNA, the CDR3 is TGTGCCAGCAGTCCCCTCGGAGATGGCGAGCAGTACTTC. Translation gives CASSPLGDGEQYF.

This clone showed up just once. V gene TRBV3-1 (or the pseudogene TRBV3-2) combines with J gene TRBJ2-7; 14 positions agree with TRBD2. V lost 2 bases, J lost 2 bases, and 11 bases stayed unmatched. The CDR3 runs to 19 residues. CDR1 and CDR2 from the germline V gene are LGHDT and YNNKEL (reference sequence). DNA of the CDR3: TGTGCCAGCAGCCAATCCGGGACTAGCGGGAGAAAGGGGGCCTACGAGCAGTACTTC. Protein product: CASSQSGTSGRKGAYEQYF.

CDR3 in amino acids: CASSDFGPQETQYF. The CDR3 nucleotides are TGTGCCAGCAGTGATTTTGGGCCACAAGAGACCCAGTACTTC. This chain uses TRBV6-1 with TRBJ2-5; D unresolved. There are 14 residues in the CDR3. V was cut by 3 bases and J by 2 bases, with 10 bases left in between. CDR1 is MNHNS and CDR2 is SASEGT in the germline V gene.

V gene TRBV7-2 combines with J gene TRBJ1-1, with 7 bases lining up with TRBD1. CDR3 length: 13 residues. With 5 bases clipped from V and 11 bases from J, the junction kept 11 bases outside the gene matches. Germline CDR1 is SGHTA and CDR2 is FQGNSA. DNA of the CDR3: TGTGCCAGCAGCCAACGAAGGACAGGTTGGGCTTTCTTT. Translated, it gives CASSQRRTGWAFF. Full variable domain (rest looked up from reference TRBV7-2 and TRBJ1-1): GAGVSQSPSNKVTEKGKDVELRCDPISGHTALYWYRQSLGQGLEFLIYFQGNSAPDKSGLPSDRFSAERTGGSVSTLTIQRTQQEDSAVYLCASSQRRTGWAFFGQGTRLTVV.

The V and J genes are TRBV29-1 and TRBJ1-2; 10 bases map to TRBD1. The CDR3 sequence is 14 residues long. V shed 6 bases, J shed 7 bases, and the junction held 11 bases outside the gene matches. Germline CDR1 and CDR2: SQVTM and ANQGSEA. CDR3 nucleotides: TGCAGCGTCATGAGGGGACAGGGGAGGGCTGGCTACACCTTC. Amino acids: CSVMRGQGRAGYTF.

This chain joins TRBV6-5 and TRBJ2-7, with D uncertain. V was pared by 8 bases and J by 7 bases, with 21 bases between. Looked up from germline, CDR1 is MNHEY and CDR2 is SVGAGI. The CDR3 extends over 14 amino acids. CDR3 sequence reads: CASARLAPSGEQYF. Written as DNA, the CDR3 is TGTGCCAGCGCGCGACTCGCACCGAGTGGGGAGCAGTACTTC.

The chain carries TRBV15 and TRBJ2-4, with a possible D match to TRBD2 (6 bases). Trimming took off 7 bases at V and 3 bases at J, with 10 bases between the two ends. The CDR3 is 13 residues long. Germline assignment: CDR1 LNHNV and CDR2 YYDKDF (reference sequence). The DNA for the CDR3 is TGTGCCACCACTAAGGACTACAAAAACATTCAGTACTTC. The encoded protein is CATTKDYKNIQYF.

The V gene is TRBV14, the J gene TRBJ2-3, with a weak D call TRBD1 (6 bases). Trimming removed 1 base from V and 8 bases from J, with 13 bases in between. The CDR3 totals 14 residues. Germline V gene data show CDR1 as SGHDN and CDR2 as FVKESK. The CDR3 DNA is TGTGCCAGCAGCCAAGGCACAGGGAGTGTTACGCAGTATTTT. Its translation is CASSQGTGSVTQYF.

The rearrangement links TRBV11-3 to TRBJ2-3; D not certain. The germline CDR1 and CDR2 sequences are SGHNT and YENEEA. The CDR3 covers 12 residues. Trimming cost V 5 bases and J 2 bases, with 5 bases left between them. The CDR3 loop reads CASSHNTDTQYF. Here the CDR3 DNA reads TGTGCCAGCAGCCACAACACAGATACGCAGTATTTT.

J is TRBJ2-5 and V is TRBV7-8; unclear D gene. Germline CDR1 SGHVS, CDR2 FQNEAQ. The CDR3 is 15 residues long. Trimming removed 5 bases from V and 5 bases from J, with 18 bases in between. In DNA, the CDR3 is TGTGCCAGCAGCCCGTCCTCCCCTAGGCGGGAGACCCAGTACTTC. It encodes CASSPSSPRRETQYF.

This sequence joins TRBV28 and TRBJ1-5; no firm D call. Germline CDR1 MDHEN, CDR2 SYDVKM. V lost 6 bases and J lost 0, with 6 bases in between. This CDR3 is built from 13 residues. The CDR3 sequence: CASRDNSNQPQHF. CDR3 in DNA: TGTGCCAGCAGAGACAATAGCAATCAGCCCCAGCATTTT.